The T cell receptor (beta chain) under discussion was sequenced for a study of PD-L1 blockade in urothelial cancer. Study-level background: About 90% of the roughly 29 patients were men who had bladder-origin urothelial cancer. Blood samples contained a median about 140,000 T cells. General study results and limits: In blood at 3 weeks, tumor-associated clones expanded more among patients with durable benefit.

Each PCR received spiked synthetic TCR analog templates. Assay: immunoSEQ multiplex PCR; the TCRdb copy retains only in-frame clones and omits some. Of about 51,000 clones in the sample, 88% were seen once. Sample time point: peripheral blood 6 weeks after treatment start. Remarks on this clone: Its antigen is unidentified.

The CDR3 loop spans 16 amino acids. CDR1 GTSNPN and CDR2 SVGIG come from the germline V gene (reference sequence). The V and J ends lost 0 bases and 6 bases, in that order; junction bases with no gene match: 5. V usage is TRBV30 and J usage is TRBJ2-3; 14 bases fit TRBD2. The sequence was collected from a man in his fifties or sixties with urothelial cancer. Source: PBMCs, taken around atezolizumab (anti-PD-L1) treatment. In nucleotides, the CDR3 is TGTGCCTGGAGTGTTGGGACTAGCGGGGGAATTGATACGCAGTATTTT. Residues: CAWSVGTSGGIDTQYF.